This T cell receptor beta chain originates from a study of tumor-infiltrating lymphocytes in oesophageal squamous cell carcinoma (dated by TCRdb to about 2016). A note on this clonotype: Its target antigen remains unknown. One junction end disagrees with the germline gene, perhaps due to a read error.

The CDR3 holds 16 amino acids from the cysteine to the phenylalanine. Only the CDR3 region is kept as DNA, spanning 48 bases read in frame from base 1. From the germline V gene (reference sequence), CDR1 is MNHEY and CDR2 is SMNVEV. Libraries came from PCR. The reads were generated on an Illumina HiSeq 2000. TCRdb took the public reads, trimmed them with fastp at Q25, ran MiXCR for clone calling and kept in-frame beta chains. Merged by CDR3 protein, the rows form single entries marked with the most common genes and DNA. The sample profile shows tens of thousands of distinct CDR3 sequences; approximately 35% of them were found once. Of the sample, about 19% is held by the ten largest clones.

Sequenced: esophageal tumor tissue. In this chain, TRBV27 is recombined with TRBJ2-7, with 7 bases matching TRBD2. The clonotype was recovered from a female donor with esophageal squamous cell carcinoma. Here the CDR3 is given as CSSSITGTKLYNEQYF. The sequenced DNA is TGTTCCAGCAGCATAACCGGGACTAAATTATACAATGAGCAGTACTTC.